These 16 T cell receptor beta chains were sequenced from one sample in a study of tumor-infiltrating lymphocytes in primary liver carcinoma. Co-extraction of both nucleic acids (RNA and DNA) used about 20-34 mg of unsorted bulk tissue. A constant-region primer primed TCR beta cDNA synthesis from about 550 ng of total RNA. Each TCR beta library was derived from three nested multiplex PCR rounds that employed slightly modified ARM-PCR. Rounds one and two of PCR, each of 10 to 11 cycles, were primed with TRBV1-TRBV30 forward primers and a C-beta reverse primer. Via MiXCR, TCRdb re-called the multiplex PCR reads, giving one row per CDR3 protein. This table holds about 48,000 distinct CDR3 sequences, about 80% found once. Sequencing was done on a sample of liver tumor tissue from sampling region 3. The subset here: tumor region T3, left-lateral pole. These receptors all stem from a man between 35 and 55 years old with primary liver carcinoma and hepatitis B virus infection.

Comments on this clonotype: Given the absence of the conserved phenylalanine or tryptophan at the CDR3 end, a read error is likely. The rearrangement joins TRBV29-1 to TRBJ2-5, with 7 bases identical to TRBD1. The CDR3 length is 16 residues. The germline gives CDR1 SQVTM, CDR2 ANQGSEA. CDR3 amino acids: CSVDAAGGLYQETQYL. CDR3 bases: TGTAGCGTTGACGCGGCAGGGGGTCTGTACCAAGAGACCCAGTACCTC.

Points on this clonotype: A read error is possible here, since a much larger clone lies one base away. The CDR3 DNA reads TGTGTCAGCAGTTCCACAGGGCCCCTAGGCGAAAAACTGTTTTTT. Its protein is CVSSSTGPLGEKLFF. This chain connects TRBV2 to TRBJ1-4, with a possible D match to TRBD1 (6 bases). From germline, CDR1 is SNHLY and CDR2 FYNNEI. CDR3 length equals 15 residues.

The chain combines TRBV11-2 with TRBJ2-7, with a weak D call TRBD2 (5 bases). The CDR3 consists of 15 residues. Germline V CDR1 and CDR2: SGHAT, FQNNGV. V was pared by 10 bases and J by 3 bases, with 22 bases between. In DNA, the CDR3 is TGTGCCAACATCTTAGACGCCGGGAATCTCTACGAGCAGTACTTC. Translating it yields CANILDAGNLYEQYF.

As to this clonotype: One junction end does not reproduce the germline sequence, and a read error may be involved. This chain joins TRBV4-2 and TRBJ2-2; no firm D call. Per the germline V gene, CDR1 is LGHNA and CDR2 is YNFKEQ. This CDR3 has 15 residues. Here the CDR3 reads CASSQGLGNTVELFF. The CDR3 nucleotides are TGTGCCAGCAGTCAAGGGCTGGGAAACACCGTGGAGCTGTTTTTT.

Note on this clonotype: As the CDR3 is not closed by the conserved phenylalanine or tryptophan, this likely results from a read error. The V and J genes are TRBV4-1 and TRBJ1-3; TRBD1 is a possible D gene (5 bases). The germline V gene has CDR1 MGHRA and CDR2 YSYEKL. V lost 5 bases to trimming and J lost 9 bases, with 20 bases between them. The CDR3 consists of 15 residues. The chain's CDR3 is CASSSLPGLTSTIYL. Here the CDR3 DNA reads TGCGCCAGCAGCTCGCTTCCGGGACTTACAAGCACCATATATCTC.

As concerns this clonotype: At one end, the junction sequence differs from germline, possibly due to a read error. This sequence joins TRBV6-5 and TRBJ2-7; D remains ambiguous. Germline loops: CDR1 MNHEY, CDR2 SVGAGI. The CDR3 has 13 amino acids. The CDR3 region has the DNA TGTACCAGCAGTTACTCCAGCTCCTACAAGCAGTACTTC. This codes for CTSSYSSSYKQYF.

V usage is TRBV5-1 and J usage is TRBJ2-7; D possibly corresponds to TRBD1 (6 bases). Germline V gives CDR1 SGHRS, CDR2 YFSETQ. V was shortened by 0 bases and J by 12 bases, with 28 bases between the two germline ends. The CDR3 has 17 amino acids. CDR3 in DNA: TGCGCCAGCAGCTTGGGAGAAGGACGGGACACACCCTACCAGCTGTACTTC. This encodes CASSLGEGRDTPYQLYF.

This clonotype was detected only once. An end of the junction does not agree with germline; a read error may underlie this. V and J are TRBV12-3 or TRBV12-4 and TRBJ1-5, with D hard to call. This CDR3 is built from 14 residues. CDR3 region: CTSSKGPSNQPQHF. The DNA of the CDR3 is TGTACCAGCAGCAAGGGCCCCAGCAATCAACCCCAGCATTTT.

The table lists this clonotype with a few counts. The conserved phenylalanine or tryptophan normally closing the CDR3 is absent here, so this likely arose from a read error. The rearrangement links TRBV5-4 to TRBJ2-2; the D gene is possibly TRBD2 (5 bases). This CDR3 spans 15 amino acids. The ends were cut back, 4 bases at V and 4 bases at J, with 14 bases in the middle. CDR1 SGHNT and CDR2 YYREEE come from the germline V gene (reference sequence). The CDR3 DNA follows: TGTGCCAGCAGCCCTTTTAGCGAAGGCACCGGGGAGCTGTTTGTT. Its protein product is CASSPFSEGTGELFV.

With regard to this clonotype: A junction boundary mismatches the germline segment, possibly from a read error. This chain connects TRBV5-4 to TRBJ2-3, with 10 bases that match TRBD2. The CDR3 extends over 17 amino acids. Germline V gives CDR1 SGHNT, CDR2 YYREEE (reference sequence). As DNA, the CDR3 is TGTGTCAGCAATACGGTAACTGGGACTAGCGGCACAGATACGCAGTATTTT. Residues: CVSNTVTGTSGTDTQYF.

Worth noting for this clonotype: At one end the junction does not follow the germline gene, possibly because of a read error. The rearrangement joins TRBV4-1 to TRBJ1-2; D ambiguous. Germline V gene sequence: CDR1 MGHRA, CDR2 YSYEKL. The CDR3 loop spans 15 amino acids. CDR3 protein: CVSSQGAGTNYGYTF. In DNA, the CDR3 is TGCGTCAGCAGCCAAGGAGCCGGAACAAACTATGGCTACACCTTC.

The chain recombines TRBV10-3 with TRBJ2-2, with D perhaps matching TRBD1 or TRBD2 (5 bases each). The V and J ends lost 7 bases and 4 bases respectively, with 13 bases between them. There are 14 residues in the CDR3. Germline V gene sequence: CDR1 ENHRY, CDR2 SYGVKD. CDR3: CAITGNRLTGELFF. CDR3 sequence (DNA): TGTGCCATCACCGGGAACAGGCTCACCGGGGAGCTGTTTTTT.

As regards this clonotype: Here the CDR3 omits its conserved ending phenylalanine or tryptophan, so a read error is the likely source. The DNA is omitted, as the CDR3 cannot be located on it reliably, and the CDR3 follows TCRdb's listing. V usage is TRBV6-5 and J usage is TRBJ2-6; TRBD1 was called by the table and not checked on the DNA. With termini counted, the CDR3 has 18 amino acids. Germline values: CDR1 MNHEY, CDR2 SVGAGI. CDR3 sequence reads: CASTLWTGMKAGANVLAL.

As to this clonotype: Relative to the germline gene, one junction end is altered; a read error may explain this. The rearrangement links TRBV10-2 to TRBJ1-1; no definite D call. In germline, CDR1 is WSHSY, CDR2 SAAADI. This CDR3 spans 13 amino acids. CDR3 sequence (DNA): TGTGCCAGCAATGATACGGAGAACACTGAAGCTTTCTTT. Translating it yields CASNDTENTEAFF.

This clonotype showed up just a few times. This could be a read error, since a much larger clone is one nucleotide away. The rearrangement links TRBV25-1 to TRBJ2-7, with D unclear. CDR3 size: 12 residues. Germline V gene sequence: CDR1 MGHDK, CDR2 SYGVNS. The germline V and J ends were trimmed by 3 bases and 3 bases, with 6 bases remaining between them. CDR3 sequence: CASSETIYEQYF. In DNA, the CDR3 is TGTGCCAGCAGTGAGACCATCTACGAGCAGTACTTC.

The chain couples TRBV5-8 to TRBJ2-5; D perhaps matches TRBD2 (5 bases). V lost 8 bases and J 2 bases, leaving 19 bases between the germline ends. The V gene's germline CDR1 is SGHTS and CDR2 YDEGEE. The CDR3 is 15 residues long. The CDR3 coding sequence is TGTGCCAGGTGCTTGGGAGAGACGGATCAAGAGACCCAGTACTTC. Amino acids: CARCLGETDQETQYF.